This T cell receptor (beta chain) was sequenced for a study of radiation and T cells in renal cell carcinoma. Some clones are missing from TCRdb's copy, which holds only in-frame ones; the method was immunoSEQ multiplex PCR. The sample lists about 140,000 clones, 75% to 90% seen once, with roughly 25% in the top ten. Time point denoted: baseline pretreatment blood. Stated treatment: 15 Gy SBRT to primary tumor, nephrectomy 4 weeks later. Blood was sampled at baseline, 2 weeks and 4 weeks after SBRT. This CDR3 comprises 15 residues. CDR1 is SGHRS and CDR2 is YFSETQ in the germline V gene. V gave up 1 base and J gave up 2 bases; unmatched junction bases: 2.

Source: blood, taken from a patient whose treatment included radiotherapy and nephrectomy. The chain recombines TRBV5-1 with TRBJ2-7, with 11 nucleotides matching TRBD1. The TCR sequence derives from a woman in her forties or fifties with renal cell carcinoma. CDR3 in amino acids: CASSLLGQGAYEQYF. Written as DNA, the CDR3 is TGCGCCAGCAGCTTGCTGGGACAGGGGGCCTACGAGCAGTACTTC.